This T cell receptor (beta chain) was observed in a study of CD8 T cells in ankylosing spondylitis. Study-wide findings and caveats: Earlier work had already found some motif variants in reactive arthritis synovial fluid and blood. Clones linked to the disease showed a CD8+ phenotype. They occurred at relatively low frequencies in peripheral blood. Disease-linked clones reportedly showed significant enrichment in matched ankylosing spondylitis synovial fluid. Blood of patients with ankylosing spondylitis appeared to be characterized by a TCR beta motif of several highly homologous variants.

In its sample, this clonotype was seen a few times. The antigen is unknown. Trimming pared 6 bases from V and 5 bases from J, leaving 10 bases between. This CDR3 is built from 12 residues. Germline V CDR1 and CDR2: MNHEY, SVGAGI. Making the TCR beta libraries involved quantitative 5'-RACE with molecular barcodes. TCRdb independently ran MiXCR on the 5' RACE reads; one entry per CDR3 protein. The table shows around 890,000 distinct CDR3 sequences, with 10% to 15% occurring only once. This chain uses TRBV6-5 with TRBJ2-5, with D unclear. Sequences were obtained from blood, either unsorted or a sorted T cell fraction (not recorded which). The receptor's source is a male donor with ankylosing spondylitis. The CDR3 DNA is TGTGCCAGCAGGCTTTCGGCGGAGACCCAGTACTTC. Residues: CASRLSAETQYF.